This TCR beta chain was profiled in a study of vaccination and CD4 T cells after COVID-19. This sample's treatment: approximately 10-day PBMC culture with coronavirus spike peptide pools or control peptides (ViraFEST assay). The Oncomine TCR Beta short-read assay generated sequence data from the DNA of cultured CD4+ T cells. From the PCR reads, TCRdb called clonotypes with MiXCR, one entry per CDR3 protein. The data contain 28,000 or so distinct CDR3 sequences, 55% to 70% of them singletons. This clonotype was found once. Antigen: not known. The CDR3 sequence is 14 residues long. Trimming pared 5 bases from V and 1 base from J, leaving 11 bases between. Germline CDR1 MNHEY, CDR2 SVGEGT.

The sample was CD4+ T cells from blood, cultured in vitro. The rearrangement uses TRBV6-2 or TRBV6-3 and TRBJ1-1, with D perhaps TRBD1 (6 bases). The TCR sequence derives from a human donor who had recovered from COVID-19. The CDR3 loop reads CASSRGQQNTEAFF. The CDR3 DNA reads as TGTGCCAGCAGTCGCGGACAGCAGAACACTGAAGCTTTCTTT.